The clone carrying this TCR beta chain was counted between two and nine times. What it recognizes is unknown. It was with unique molecular identifiers that the TCRbeta library was prepared. One entry per CDR3 protein results from TCRdb running MiXCR on the PCR reads. The repertoire holds 610,000 or so distinct CDR3 sequences, with around 27% as singletons. The data belong to a study of T-cell reconstitution after alpha-beta-depleted transplantation in children. V was shortened by 3 bases and J by 8 bases, with 17 bases between the two germline ends. The CDR3 has 14 residues. The germline V gene has CDR1 SQVTM and CDR2 ANQGSEA. Overall study findings and caveats: The authors attributed T-cell counts and diversity one year after transplant mostly to newly produced T cells. The study reportedly traced alpha-beta T cells about two months after transplant to several hundred expanded graft clones. Some patients' high day-60 TCRbeta diversity was traced to surviving recipient T cells and thymic progenitors.

This receptor was identified in a boy younger than two with Wiskott-Aldrich syndrome, due to receive a stem cell transplant. This specimen consisted of PBMCs, obtained before TCRalphabeta/CD19-depleted stem cell transplant. The chain couples TRBV29-1 to TRBJ2-1; D assignment may be TRBD1 or TRBD2 (5 bases each). CDR3 coding DNA: TGCAGCGTTGAGAGGGGTGCGGATATCGATGAGCAGTTCTTC. This translates into CSVERGADIDEQFF.